A single sample gave rise to the 10 T cell receptor beta chains below, sequenced in a study of shared clonotypes between healthy human individuals. Data came from immunoSEQ multiplex PCR; TCRdb stores just in-frame clones and leaves some out. This table holds some 2,000,000 clones, about 95% found once. CD45RO negativity and positive selection for CCR7 defined naive CD8 cells, a population that excluded terminally differentiated effector memory CD45RA+ cells. The sample taken for sequencing was naive CD8+ T cells sorted from blood. These receptors all come from a man aged 18 to 30 in good health.

The gene calls are TRBV30 and TRBJ1-1, with TRBD1 as a possible D gene (6 bases). The V gene lost 4 bases and the J gene lost 1 base, with 10 bases spanning the gap. Germline V gives CDR1 GTSNPN, CDR2 SVGIG (reference sequence). The CDR3 contains 13 residues. The CDR3: CAWTTGSNTEAFF. Written as DNA, the CDR3 is TGTGCCTGGACGACAGGATCGAACACTGAAGCTTTCTTT.

The genes are TRBV2 and TRBJ2-1, with no clear D. The CDR3 has 11 amino acids. Germline V gives CDR1 SNHLY, CDR2 FYNNEI. Trimming took off 7 bases at V and 3 bases at J, with 4 bases between the two ends. The CDR3 sequence is CASKGYNEQFF. For the CDR3, the DNA is TGTGCCAGCAAAGGCTACAATGAGCAGTTCTTC.

This chain uses TRBV10-2 with TRBJ2-7; no reliable D call. This CDR3 has 11 amino acids. Deletions cut 6 bases from V and 4 bases from J, with 7 bases between. Looked up from germline, CDR1 is WSHSY and CDR2 is SAAADI. CDR3 coding DNA: TGCGCCAGCAGGGCTGATTACGAGCAGTACTTC. Translated, it gives CASRADYEQYF.

V gene TRBV4-1 combines with J gene TRBJ2-5, with D unclear. The V and J ends lost 3 bases and 3 bases respectively, with 11 bases between them. CDR3 size: 14 residues. Germline CDR1 MGHRA, CDR2 YSYEKL. CDR3 sequence (DNA): TGCGCCAGCAGCCACGTGGTTGGAGAAGAGACCCAGTACTTC. Its translation is CASSHVVGEETQYF.

The chain couples TRBV5-8 to TRBJ2-7; possible D gene TRBD2, 6 bases. The germline CDR1 and CDR2 sequences are SGHTS and YDEGEE. This CDR3 has 19 amino acids. The V end was cut by 0 bases, the J end by 3 bases, with 25 bases between. In DNA form, the CDR3 reads TGTGCCAGCAGCTTGGCTTTTAAGGGGACTCTGGCCCATGACTACGAGCAGTACTTC. Amino acids: CASSLAFKGTLAHDYEQYF.

This rearrangement joins TRBV9 to TRBJ1-2; TRBD1 aligns across 8 bases. This CDR3 spans 14 amino acids. Trimming cost V 2 bases and J 4 bases; bases outside gene matches: 4. Germline CDR1 is SGDLS and CDR2 is YYNGEE. CDR3 nucleotide sequence: TGTGCCAGCAGCGTTCAGGGGGCGGTCTATGGCTACACCTTC. It translates to CASSVQGAVYGYTF.

The chain has TRBV6-5 and TRBJ2-5, with D perhaps matching TRBD1 (6 bases). The CDR3 extends over 15 amino acids. Germline assignment: CDR1 MNHEY and CDR2 SVGAGI. V lost 7 bases and J lost 2, with 17 bases in between. The CDR3 here is CASKLRDTSQETQYF. The CDR3 nucleotides are TGTGCCAGCAAACTCCGGGACACCTCGCAAGAGACCCAGTACTTC.

The gene calls are TRBV18 and TRBJ2-7, with 9 bases that match TRBD1. Germline-derived CDR1 and CDR2 are KGHSH and LQKENI. With 3 bases clipped from V and 2 bases from J, the junction kept 5 bases outside the gene matches. The CDR3 consists of 15 residues. CDR3 amino acids: CASSPQGQGPYEQYF. CDR3 sequence (DNA): TGTGCCAGCTCACCGCAGGGACAGGGTCCCTACGAGCAGTACTTC.

The chain combines TRBV20-1 with TRBJ1-2; D unresolved. Trimming left V 3 bases short and J 3 bases short, with 5 bases between. This CDR3 region has 11 residues. Germline V CDR1 and CDR2: DFQATT, SNEGSKA (reference sequence). The CDR3 here is CSASRDYGYTF. CDR3 DNA sequence: TGCAGTGCTAGTCGGGACTATGGCTACACCTTC.

The chain uses TRBV27 and TRBJ1-1; 9 nucleotides align to TRBD1. Germline assignment: CDR1 MNHEY and CDR2 SMNVEV (reference sequence). The CDR3 runs 17 residues. V shed 6 bases and J 0 bases; nucleotides not matched to a gene: 11. The CDR3 spells CASSITGGIGVNTEAFF. CDR3 sequence (DNA): TGTGCCAGCAGCATAACAGGGGGCATCGGCGTGAACACTGAAGCTTTCTTT.